This T cell receptor beta chain came from a study of T cell responses to AZD1222 COVID-19 vaccine. General observations from the study: In a largely white British group with more females than males, clonal diversity was possibly underestimated. Repertoire sampling occurred only after the peak T cell response. Of the AZD1222 recipients, only 6 or 7 were seropositive at baseline. Dominant at 160-218 and 743-854, vaccine-associated CD4 TCRs also spanned spike.

With 4 bases clipped from V and 5 bases from J, the junction kept 11 bases outside the gene matches. Germline V gene lookup returns CDR1 LGHNA and CDR2 YNFKEQ. This CDR3 contains 16 residues. TCRdb keeps only in-frame clones here, not all; method: immunoSEQ multiplex PCR. The sample comprises 110,000 to 150,000 clones, roughly 93% of which are singletons, and less than 0.95% rests with the top ten. This clone was recorded a few times. Its antigen remains unknown. The rearrangement uses TRBV4-2 and TRBJ2-7; 10 bases fit TRBD1. The material was peripheral blood, obtained on day 0 of MenACWY control vaccination. The sequence was obtained from an adult in good health. The CDR3 protein is CASSRLSGTGVDEQYF. In DNA form, the CDR3 reads TGTGCCAGCAGCCGTCTTAGCGGGACAGGGGTAGACGAGCAGTACTTC.